This T cell receptor beta chain stems from a study of T cell responses to AZD1222 COVID-19 vaccine. At the level of the study: Second-dose groups at about 4 or about 12 weeks were pooled.

For this clone: Its antigen is unidentified.

Assay: immunoSEQ multiplex PCR; the TCRdb copy retains only in-frame clones and omits some. This sample has tens of thousands of clones, with 88% found just once. Study-level results: Spike was spanned by vaccine-associated CD4 TCRs, which were dominant at 160-218 and 743-854. Following two doses of AZD1222, Spike-specific TCR breadth and depth rose.

The CDR3 is 15 amino acids. Trimming took 0 bases from V and 0 from J, leaving 7 bases between them. The germline CDR1 and CDR2 sequences are SGHDT and YYEEEE. The clonotype originates from an adult in good health. The sequencing used peripheral blood, collected on day 0 of AZD1222 vaccination. The chain is built from TRBV5-6 and TRBJ1-3; no reliable D call. The CDR3 bases are TGTGCCAGCAGCTTGGTTCTAGGCTCTGGAAACACCATATATTTT. Residues: CASSLVLGSGNTIYF.